These 14 T cell receptor beta chains share one sample of origin, sequenced in a study of patients and donors after allogeneic stem cell transplantation. MiXCR, run by TCRdb on the RT-PCR reads, gives a single entry per CDR3 protein. This table holds 150,000 to 200,000 distinct CDR3 sequences, approximately 30% found once. The sequencing input was blood, either unsorted or a sorted T cell fraction (not recorded which). These TCRs come from a human donor who was either an allogeneic HSCT recipient or a stem cell or donor lymphocyte infusion donor (not recorded which). It is not recorded whose cells these are; they may come from a transplant donor.

The chain links TRBV24-1 to TRBJ2-4, with 10 positions matching TRBD1. Germline CDR1 reads KGHDR; CDR2 reads SFDVKD. This CDR3 has 17 amino acids. Germline trimming cut 8 bases from V and 1 base from J; bases unmatched to any gene: 10. In DNA form, the CDR3 reads TGTGCCACCACCCGGACAGGGGGGCTTCGGGCCAAAAACATTCAGTACTTC. The encoded protein is CATTRTGGLRAKNIQYF.

This chain joins TRBV27 and TRBJ2-1, with 7 positions matching TRBD2. V lost 4 bases, J lost 4 bases, and 10 bases stayed unmatched. The CDR3 is 16 residues long. Germline V gene sequence: CDR1 MNHEY, CDR2 SMNVEV (reference sequence). The CDR3 sequence: CASSSRATGGYNEQFF. The CDR3 DNA is TGTGCCAGCAGTTCCCGGGCTACGGGGGGTTACAATGAGCAGTTCTTC.

CDR3 loop: CSAVSGRRTDTQYF. As DNA, the CDR3 is TGCAGTGCTGTAAGCGGGAGACGCACAGATACGCAGTATTTT. V and J are TRBV20-1 and TRBJ2-3; TRBD2 matches at 8 bases. The CDR3 runs to 14 residues. With 5 bases clipped from V and 1 base from J, the junction kept 5 bases outside the gene matches. CDR1 DFQATT and CDR2 SNEGSKA come from the germline V gene (reference sequence).

The chain uses TRBV20-1 and TRBJ2-7, with D maybe TRBD1 (6 bases). Germline loops: CDR1 DFQATT, CDR2 SNEGSKA (reference sequence). The V end was cut by 4 bases, the J end by 2 bases, with 9 bases between. There are 12 residues in the CDR3. For the CDR3, the DNA is TGCAGTGCTAACAGGGAAACCTACGAGCAGTACTTC. Encoded protein: CSANRETYEQYF.

There are a few counts of this clonotype. The J gene is TRBJ2-1, the V gene TRBV9; the match to TRBD1 covers 9 bases. This CDR3 region has 15 residues. Trimming took 2 bases from V and 2 from J; bases not matched to a gene: 2. The germline V gene has CDR1 SGDLS and CDR2 YYNGEE. The CDR3 protein is CASSVGTGPYNEQFF. DNA for the CDR3: TGTGCCAGCAGCGTCGGGACAGGGCCCTACAATGAGCAGTTCTTC.

This clonotype has more than one count but fewer than ten. The chain has TRBV7-9 and TRBJ2-5; no clear D gene. Per the germline V gene, CDR1 is SEHNR and CDR2 is FQNEAQ (reference sequence). Trimming took off 1 base at V and 10 bases at J, with 16 bases between the two ends. This CDR3 has 14 residues. This CDR3 reads CASSLDQFLVGQYF. In nucleotides, the CDR3 is TGTGCCAGCAGCTTAGATCAGTTCTTGGTGGGCCAGTACTTC.

This clonotype appeared many times. The chain uses TRBV29-1 and TRBJ1-3, with D maybe TRBD1 (5 bases). Germline CDR1 and CDR2: SQVTM and ANQGSEA. The CDR3 length is 12 residues. V was pared by 7 bases and J by 1 base, with 8 bases between. The CDR3 protein is CSAGTSGNTIYF. The CDR3 bases are TGCAGCGCCGGGACTTCTGGAAACACCATATATTTT.

This clonotype was observed a few times. V and J are TRBV9 and TRBJ1-6; D is unresolved. Trimming pared 4 bases from V and 2 bases from J, leaving 10 bases between. This CDR3 spans 15 amino acids. Per the germline V gene, CDR1 is SGDLS and CDR2 is YYNGEE. This chain's CDR3 is CASSPANPYNSPLHF. The CDR3 DNA follows: TGTGCCAGCAGCCCAGCTAACCCCTATAATTCACCCCTCCACTTT.

The table lists this clonotype with a few counts. J is TRBJ1-6 and V is TRBV12-3 or TRBV12-4; TRBD1 agrees at 10 bases. The CDR3 has 15 residues. Trimming took 5 bases from V and 7 from J; bases not matched to a gene: 5. The CDR3 sequence: CASSTRTGGNSPLHF. The CDR3 nucleotides are TGTGCCAGCAGTACTCGGACAGGGGGAAATTCACCCCTCCACTTT.

The chain recombines TRBV10-3 with TRBJ1-5; 10 bases are shared with TRBD1. V trimming: 1 base; J trimming: 7 bases; junction bases outside the gene matches: 1. The CDR3 loop spans 14 amino acids. Germline V gene data show CDR1 as ENHRY and CDR2 as SYGVKD. The CDR3 sequence is CAISELTGGQPQHF. The CDR3 region has the DNA TGTGCCATCAGTGAGTTGACAGGGGGCCAGCCCCAGCATTTT.

This clonotype occurred many times. The CDR3 DNA reads TGCAGCGGGTGGGACAGGGAGAACTATGGCTACACCTTC. Encoded protein: CSGWDRENYGYTF. J is TRBJ1-2 and V is TRBV29-1, with 9 bases matching TRBD1. After removal of 7 bases from V and 2 bases from J, the junction contained 5 bases not matched to a gene. The CDR3 runs 13 residues. Germline assignment: CDR1 SQVTM and CDR2 ANQGSEA.

The chain recombines TRBV20-1 with TRBJ1-4; perhaps TRBD1 as D (5 bases). Germline V gene lookup returns CDR1 DFQATT and CDR2 SNEGSKA (reference sequence). Between the trimmed V and J ends, which lost 1 base and 0 bases, there was a span of 12 bases. CDR3 length: 16 residues. CDR3 sequence reads: CSARVGRVATNEKLFF. Written as DNA, the CDR3 is TGCAGTGCTAGAGTAGGCAGGGTTGCAACTAATGAAAAACTGTTTTTT.

The chain links TRBV7-2 to TRBJ2-1; 9 positions match TRBD2. With V trimmed by 8 bases and J by 6 bases, 8 bases remained unmatched. This CDR3 has 14 amino acids. Germline values: CDR1 SGHTA, CDR2 FQGNSA. The CDR3 nucleotides are TGTGCCAGCTCCGTGACTAGCGGCTCCAATGAGCAGTTCTTC. Translating gives CASSVTSGSNEQFF.

V gene TRBV4-3 combines with J gene TRBJ2-7; D is unclear. This CDR3 has 16 residues. Trimming stripped 0 bases from V and 1 base from J, with 13 bases between. Germline CDR1 and CDR2: LGHNA and YSLEER. The CDR3 loop reads CASSQDRYQYSYEQYF. CDR3 bases: TGCGCCAGCAGCCAAGATAGGTACCAGTATTCCTACGAGCAGTACTTC.